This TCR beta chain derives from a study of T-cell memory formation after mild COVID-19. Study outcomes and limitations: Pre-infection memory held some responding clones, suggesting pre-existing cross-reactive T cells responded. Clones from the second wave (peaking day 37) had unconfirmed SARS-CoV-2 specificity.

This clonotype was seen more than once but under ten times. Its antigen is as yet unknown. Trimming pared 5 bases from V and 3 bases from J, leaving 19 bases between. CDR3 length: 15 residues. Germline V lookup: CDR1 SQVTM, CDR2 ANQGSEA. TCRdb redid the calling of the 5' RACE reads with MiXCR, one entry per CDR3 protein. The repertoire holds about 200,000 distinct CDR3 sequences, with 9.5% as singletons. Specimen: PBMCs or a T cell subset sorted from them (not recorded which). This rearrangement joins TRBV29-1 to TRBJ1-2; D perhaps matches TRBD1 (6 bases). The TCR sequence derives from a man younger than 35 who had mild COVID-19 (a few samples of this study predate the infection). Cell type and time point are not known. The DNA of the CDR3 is TGCAGCGTTCAAAACAGGGCAGAGGGGGACTATGGCTACACCTTC. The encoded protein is CSVQNRAEGDYGYTF.